What follows are 20 T cell receptor beta chains derived from one specimen sequenced in a study of cytomegalovirus exposure and HLA in healthy donors. Both 60 Vbeta primers and 13 Jbeta primers went into the PCR. Sequencing used immunoSEQ multiplex PCR; TCRdb keeps in-frame clones, though not all of them. Of under 200,000 clones listed, about 77% are singletons. The specimen was PBMCs. The source is a man under 40 in good health and CMV-seronegative.

The J gene is TRBJ1-5, the V gene TRBV29-1; 7 positions match TRBD1. Germline V gene lookup returns CDR1 SQVTM and CDR2 ANQGSEA. This CDR3 spans 11 amino acids. V trimming: 6 bases; J trimming: 5 bases; junction bases outside the gene matches: 1. CDR3: CSVGTDQPQHF. In nucleotides, the CDR3 is TGCAGCGTGGGGACAGATCAGCCCCAGCATTTT.

On this clone itself: One end of the junction varies from germline; a read error may be responsible. The chain is built from TRBV7-2 and TRBJ2-1; possibly TRBD1 or TRBD2 for D (5 bases each). Germline CDR1 and CDR2: SGHTA and FQGNSA. There are 15 residues in the CDR3. The CDR3 spells CASRLGLGPYNEQFF. CDR3 bases: TGTGCCAGCAGATTAGGACTGGGGCCTTACAATGAGCAGTTCTTC.

The chain employs TRBV15 and TRBJ1-1; D unresolved. Germline V gene data show CDR1 as LNHNV and CDR2 as YYDKDF (reference sequence). Between the trimmed V and J ends, which lost 0 bases and 0 bases, there was a span of 11 bases. CDR3 length: 16 amino acids. The CDR3 nucleotides read TGTGCCACCAGCAGAGATCGGGGAACAGTGAACACTGAAGCTTTCTTT. Protein product: CATSRDRGTVNTEAFF.

V gene TRBV5-8 combines with J gene TRBJ1-5; maybe TRBD1 (5 bases). The CDR3 extends over 16 amino acids. Germline loops: CDR1 SGHTS, CDR2 YDEGEE. With 4 bases removed from V and 0 bases from J, the gap between germline ends came to 14 bases. CDR3 protein: CASSTRQLNSNQPQHF. CDR3 sequence (DNA): TGTGCCAGCAGCACGCGACAGCTGAATAGCAATCAGCCCCAGCATTTT.

This chain links TRBV4-3 with TRBJ2-1; 14 bases are shared with TRBD2. The germline V gene has CDR1 LGHNA and CDR2 YSLEER. This CDR3 comprises 16 residues. The trim removed 1 base at V and 8 bases at J, leaving 4 bases unmatched. The CDR3 DNA is TGCGCCAGCAGCCAAGGGGGACTAGCGGGAGAGGATGAGCAGTTCTTC. This codes for CASSQGGLAGEDEQFF.

This clone showed up just a few times. The rearrangement joins TRBV5-1 to TRBJ2-7; 7 bases fit TRBD2. The CDR3 totals 15 residues. V lost 0 bases and J lost 4; bases outside the gene matches: 7. Germline V gives CDR1 SGHRS, CDR2 YFSETQ. The CDR3 loop is CASSLGLAVYYEQYF. The CDR3 coding sequence is TGCGCCAGCAGCTTGGGGCTAGCGGTGTATTACGAGCAGTACTTC.

J is TRBJ2-1 and V is TRBV4-3; 11 nucleotides align to TRBD2. J was trimmed by 8 bases and V by 2 bases; bases with no gene match: 8. Germline-derived CDR1 and CDR2 are LGHNA and YSLEER. The CDR3 runs to 16 residues. The CDR3 DNA sequence: TGCGCCAGCAGCCAAAGATACGGGACTAGCGGCCATGAGCAGTTCTTC. It yields the protein CASSQRYGTSGHEQFF.

V gene TRBV2 combines with J gene TRBJ2-7; D perhaps matches TRBD1 (5 bases). Per germline, CDR1 SNHLY and CDR2 FYNNEI. The V and J ends lost 0 bases and 3 bases respectively, with 12 bases between them. This CDR3 has 15 amino acids. The CDR3 DNA sequence: TGTGCCAGCAGTGAAGCGCTTCGACAGAGCTACGAGCAGTACTTC. It specifies CASSEALRQSYEQYF.

The chain couples TRBV7-2 to TRBJ2-7, with TRBD2 identical over 11 bases. The germline V gene has CDR1 SGHTA and CDR2 FQGNSA. After removal of 4 bases from V and 4 bases from J, the junction contained 3 bases not matched to a gene. The CDR3 is 14 amino acids. CDR3 sequence: CASSSLAGAYEQYF. As DNA, the CDR3 is TGTGCCAGCAGCTCACTAGCGGGAGCTTACGAGCAGTACTTC.

CDR3 sequence (DNA): TGTGCCAGCAGTTGGAGGGATGTTCCTGGCGAGCAGTACTTC. Protein sequence: CASSWRDVPGEQYF. The rearrangement joins TRBV28 to TRBJ2-7, with D tentatively TRBD2 (6 bases). Germline V lookup: CDR1 MDHEN, CDR2 SYDVKM. Trimming removed 4 bases from V and 6 bases from J, with 16 bases in between. The CDR3 sequence is 14 residues long.

This clone was detected only once. This sequence joins TRBV5-1 and TRBJ1-4, with D tentatively TRBD1 (5 bases). Deletions cut 1 base from V and 5 bases from J, with 15 bases between. CDR3 size: 16 residues. Germline CDR1 reads SGHRS; CDR2 reads YFSETQ. This CDR3 is CASSLPLGGGNEKLFF. The CDR3 nucleotides read TGCGCCAGCAGCTTGCCACTTGGGGGAGGGAATGAAAAACTGTTTTTT. Full variable domain (rest looked up from reference TRBV5-1 and TRBJ1-4): KAGVTQTPRYLIKTRGQQVTLSCSPISGHRSVSWYQQTPGQGLQFLFEYFSETQRNKGNFPGRFSGRQFSNSRSEMNVSTLELGDSALYLCASSLPLGGGNEKLFFGSGTQLSVL.

The V and J genes are TRBV15 and TRBJ2-1; TRBD2 aligns across 8 bases. There are 16 residues in the CDR3. With V trimmed by 5 bases and J by 2 bases, 8 bases remained unmatched. The V gene's germline CDR1 is LNHNV and CDR2 YYDKDF (reference sequence). Written as DNA, the CDR3 is TGTGCCACCAGCCAGGTCGGTAGCGGGACCTACAATGAGCAGTTCTTC. Encoded protein: CATSQVGSGTYNEQFF.

This chain links TRBV18 with TRBJ1-1; TRBD1 agrees at 7 bases. In germline, CDR1 is KGHSH, CDR2 LQKENI. The CDR3 length is 15 residues. Trimming took 3 bases from V and 5 from J; bases not matched to a gene: 9. CDR3 in amino acids: CASSPWTGRGTEAFF. For the CDR3, the DNA is TGTGCCAGCTCACCTTGGACAGGAAGGGGAACTGAAGCTTTCTTT.

The CDR3 reads CASSEAGWDTGELFF. CDR3 DNA: TGCGCCAGCAGTGAGGCAGGGTGGGACACCGGGGAGCTGTTTTTT. The chain combines TRBV10-1 with TRBJ2-2, with D possibly being TRBD1 (5 bases). The germline V and J ends were trimmed by 2 bases and 3 bases, with 10 bases remaining between them. The CDR3 length is 15 residues. In germline, CDR1 is WNHNN, CDR2 SYGVQD (reference sequence).

This clone occurred once. This rearrangement joins TRBV5-4 to TRBJ2-1, with D maybe TRBD2 (6 bases). The CDR3 runs to 15 residues. Germline assignment: CDR1 SGHNT and CDR2 YYREEE (reference sequence). Between the trimmed V and J ends, which lost 2 bases and 0 bases, there was a span of 9 bases. The CDR3 protein is CASSLGGTSYNEQFF. The CDR3 region has the DNA TGTGCCAGCAGCTTAGGCGGGACCTCCTACAATGAGCAGTTCTTC.

The rearrangement joins TRBV4-3 to TRBJ2-7, with a possible D match to TRBD2 (5 bases). The CDR3 contains 14 residues. V was pared by 6 bases and J by 1 base, with 13 bases between. Germline V gene lookup returns CDR1 LGHNA and CDR2 YSLEER. Written as DNA, the CDR3 is TGCGCCAGCAGTCACGGGGTTGGGTCCTACGAGCAGTACTTC. Translating it yields CASSHGVGSYEQYF.

This clone has just one count. The chain couples TRBV11-2 to TRBJ2-3; possible D gene TRBD1, 6 bases. The CDR3 has 15 amino acids. Trimming removed 0 bases at V and 2 bases at J, with 9 bases between. Germline V CDR1 and CDR2: SGHAT, FQNNGV. As DNA, the CDR3 is TGTGCCAGCAGCTTAGACAGGGGAGTCACAGATACGCAGTATTTT. Translated: CASSLDRGVTDTQYF. The full variable domain, completed using reference TRBV11-2 and TRBJ2-3, is EAGVAQSPRYKIIEKRQSVAFWCNPISGHATLYWYQQILGQGPKLLIQFQNNGVVDDSQLPKDRFSAERLKGVDSTLKIQPAKLEDSAVYLCASSLDRGVTDTQYFGPGTRLTVL.

This chain links TRBV6-6 with TRBJ2-7; 10 bases are a match to TRBD1. The CDR3 is 14 residues long. Trimming took 2 bases from V and 5 from J; bases not matched to a gene: 3. CDR1 and CDR2 from the germline V gene are MNHNY and SVGAGI (reference sequence). The CDR3 DNA reads TGTGCCAGCAGTTACCGGGACAGGGGCAACGAGCAGTACTTC. Amino acid sequence: CASSYRDRGNEQYF.

The rearrangement joins TRBV6-5 to TRBJ2-1; D is possibly TRBD2 (6 bases). CDR3 length: 11 residues. The V gene lost 5 bases and the J gene lost 10 bases, with 9 bases spanning the gap. CDR1 and CDR2 (germline): MNHEY, SVGAGI. The CDR3 nucleotides are TGTGCCAGCAGTATGGCGGGGGAGCAGTTCTTC. Translated, it gives CASSMAGEQFF.

This rearrangement joins TRBV7-2 to TRBJ2-4; TRBD2 matches at 14 bases. V shed 5 bases and J 8 bases; nucleotides not matched to a gene: 8. Germline CDR1 SGHTA, CDR2 FQGNSA. There are 16 residues in the CDR3. The CDR3 here is CASSMTSGGAGDIQYF. For the CDR3, the DNA is TGTGCCAGCAGCATGACTAGCGGGGGGGCTGGAGACATTCAGTACTTC.